These 26 T cell receptor beta chains were all obtained from the same sample, sequenced in a study of tumor-infiltrating lymphocytes in primary liver carcinoma. The researchers produced TCR beta cDNA from approximately 550 ng total RNA with a constant-region primer. Libraries covering TCR beta were generated through three nested multiplex PCR rounds (using a slightly modified ARM-PCR). With TRBV1-TRBV30 forward primers and a C-beta reverse primer, the first two PCR rounds were run for roughly 10 cycles each. TCRdb independently ran MiXCR on the multiplex PCR reads; one entry per CDR3 protein. Of roughly 22,000 distinct CDR3 sequences listed, 70% to 90% were seen once; the top ten hold 35%. From around 18-30 mg of unsorted bulk tissue, DNA and RNA were co-extracted together. Sequenced sample: liver tumor tissue from sampling region 2. Subset in this sample: tumor region T2, inferior pole. The receptors were gathered from a woman aged 25 to 39 with primary liver carcinoma and hepatitis B virus infection.

The chain uses TRBV7-9 and TRBJ1-1; a possible D gene is TRBD1 (5 bases). The ends were cut back, 5 bases at V and 2 bases at J, with 12 bases in the middle. CDR3 length equals 14 residues. Germline V gene lookup returns CDR1 SEHNR and CDR2 FQNEAQ (reference sequence). CDR3 sequence (DNA): TGTGCCAGCAGCGTCGGGCAGGGAAACACTGAAGCTTTCTTT. It is translated as CASSVGQGNTEAFF.

As for this clonotype: This CDR3 fails to terminate in the conserved phenylalanine or tryptophan, so it likely reflects a read error. CDR3 amino acids: CANSFGVPRIEQYI. Written as DNA, the CDR3 is TGTGCCAACAGCTTCGGAGTTCCTCGAATCGAGCAGTACATC. The chain carries TRBV11-2 and TRBJ2-7; no firm D call. The CDR3 is 14 residues long. Germline V gene lookup returns CDR1 SGHAT and CDR2 FQNNGV.

Concerning this clonotype itself: One end of the junction varies from germline; a read error may be responsible. The chain recombines TRBV11-2 with TRBJ2-5; perhaps TRBD1 as D (5 bases). The CDR3 covers 15 residues. Germline V lookup: CDR1 SGHAT, CDR2 FQNNGV. The CDR3 loop reads CASSFLTTAAETKYF. In DNA, the CDR3 is TGTGCCAGTAGCTTTTTGACGACAGCCGCTGAGACCAAATACTTC.

This clonotype was detected once. The V call is TRBV11-2, the J call TRBJ2-2, with TRBD2 matching 9 bases. CDR3 size: 15 residues. The V segment lost 4 bases and the J segment 10 bases; nucleotides outside the gene matches: 10. CDR1 is SGHAT and CDR2 is FQNNGV in the germline V gene. DNA for the CDR3: TGTGCCAGCAGCTCACCCCGAGCGGGAGGCCCGGAGCTGTTTTTT. This codes for CASSSPRAGGPELFF.

This clonotype was seen only a few times. Since no conserved phenylalanine or tryptophan closes the CDR3, a read error is the likely cause. The gene calls are TRBV4-3 and TRBJ2-3; a weak D match, TRBD2 (5 bases). Trimming shortened V by 4 bases and J by 11 bases, and 28 bases separated the two germline ends. The germline V gene encodes CDR1 LGHNA and CDR2 YSLEER. The CDR3 has 17 residues. CDR3 coding DNA: TGCGCCAGCAGCCGCCGCATAGGAGACCCCCCCTCGGGGAGGCAGTATTAT. Translation: CASSRRIGDPPSGRQYY.

Note on this clonotype: Mismatch with germline at one junction end may stem from a read error. This chain joins TRBV6-6 and TRBJ2-3, with D possibly TRBD1 on 5 matching bases. The length of the CDR3 is 17 residues. Germline CDR1 MNHNY, CDR2 SVGAGI (reference sequence). The CDR3 is CASNYQTGTRRTGTQYF. In DNA, the CDR3 is TGTGCCAGCAATTACCAGACCGGAACTCGACGCACAGGTACGCAGTATTTT.

In this sample, this clonotype turned up once. A junction end diverges from the germline sequence, so it may reflect a read error. The chain is built from TRBV28 and TRBJ2-3; D may be TRBD2 (6 bases). The CDR3 length is 17 residues. Germline values: CDR1 MDHEN, CDR2 SYDVKM. The CDR3 nucleotides read TGTGCCAGCAGTCCCGAGACTAGTGTGAGGAGCACAGATACGAAGTATTTT. Its protein is CASSPETSVRSTDTKYF.

This rearrangement joins TRBV6-1 to TRBJ2-7; 8 bases map to TRBD2. The CDR3 consists of 13 residues. Germline assignment: CDR1 MNHNS and CDR2 SASEGT. The trim removed 6 bases at V and 4 bases at J, leaving 5 bases unmatched. For the CDR3, the DNA is TGTGCCAGCAGACAGCGGGGGATGTACGAGCAGTACTTC. This encodes CASRQRGMYEQYF.

This clonotype was seen just once. This may stem from a read error, because a much larger clone lies one nucleotide away. This chain links TRBV11-2 with TRBJ2-3; tentative D call: TRBD2 (6 bases). The ends were cut back, 0 bases at V and 4 bases at J, with 14 bases in the middle. The CDR3 length is 16 residues. The V gene's germline CDR1 is SGHAT and CDR2 FQNNGV. CDR3 sequence (DNA): TGTGCCAGCAGCTTAGAGTTGCGGGGTTGGGCAGATACGCAGTATTTT. Translated: CASSLELRGWADTQYF.

This clonotype was detected a few times. Germline and junction disagree at one end, which may indicate a read error. This chain joins TRBV7-8 and TRBJ2-5, with 7 bases that match TRBD1. The CDR3 is 17 amino acids. CDR1 is SGHVS, CDR2 FQNEAQ, per germline. The CDR3 DNA reads TGTGTCAGCAGCCTATTTCCATTACAGGGGTACCAAGAGACCCAGTACTTC. Translation: CVSSLFPLQGYQETQYF. The full variable domain, with the rest looked up from reference TRBV7-8 and TRBJ2-5, is GAGVSQSPRYKVAKRGQDVALRCDPISGHVSLFWYQQALGQGPEFLTYFQNEAQLDKSGLPSDRFFAERPEGSVSTLKIQRTQQEDSAVYLCVSSLFPLQGYQETQYFGPGTRLLVL.

This clonotype appeared a single time. Because the CDR3 is missing its conserved closing phenylalanine or tryptophan, this is likely a read error. Because the CDR3's place on the DNA is in doubt, the DNA is left out and the CDR3 is given as listed by TCRdb. This rearrangement joins TRBV11-2 to TRBJ1-2. The CDR3 is 15 amino acids long, termini counted. Germline V lookup: CDR1 SGHAT, CDR2 FQNNGV. The CDR3 sequence: CASSLDGMAGRGQTL.

Comment on this clonotype: Its ends do not fully match the called genes, so a read error is possible. The chain has TRBV11-3 and TRBJ2-1, with 13 bases identical to TRBD2. There are 14 residues in the CDR3. The germline gives CDR1 SGHNT, CDR2 YENEEA. The CDR3 spells CASSQLAGGYEQLF. DNA of the CDR3: TGTGCCAGCAGCCAACTAGCGGGGGGGTATGAGCAGCTCTTT.

About this clonotype: Germline is not matched at one junction end, which may reflect a read error. V usage is TRBV20-1 and J usage is TRBJ2-1; D is unresolved. The CDR3 loop spans 13 amino acids. Looked up from germline, CDR1 is DFQATT and CDR2 is SNEGSKA (reference sequence). CDR3 coding DNA: TGCAGTGCTTTTCCCGTTCGCAGCAATGAGCACTTCTTC. The encoded protein is CSAFPVRSNEHFF.

This rearrangement joins TRBV6-5 to TRBJ2-2; 8 bases agree with TRBD1. The CDR3 runs 17 residues. Trimming at V came to 5 bases and at J to 5 bases, leaving 13 bases not matched to a gene. Germline V lookup: CDR1 MNHEY, CDR2 SVGAGI. The chain's CDR3 is CASSVYTRQGFTGELFF. CDR3 bases: TGTGCCAGCAGTGTCTACACACGACAGGGGTTTACCGGGGAGCTGTTTTTT.

Remarks on this clonotype: No conserved phenylalanine or tryptophan is present at the end of the CDR3, so a read error is the likely explanation. The gene calls are TRBV5-1 and TRBJ2-5; TRBD1 is a possible D gene (5 bases). Looked up from germline, CDR1 is SGHRS and CDR2 is YFSETQ. The CDR3 contains 15 residues. The CDR3 DNA reads TGCTCCAGCAGCTCAGACAGAGTTGGACAAGAGACCCAGTACTTA. Translation: CSSSSDRVGQETQYL.

Comments on this clonotype: Without the conserved terminal phenylalanine or tryptophan, this CDR3 likely stems from a read error. The chain joins TRBV10-3 to TRBJ2-5; D gene unclear. CDR1 is ENHRY and CDR2 is SYGVKD in the germline V gene. The ends were cut back, 0 bases at V and 2 bases at J, with 10 bases in the middle. The length of the CDR3 is 15 residues. The CDR3 region is CAISESATGQETQYY. The CDR3 nucleotides are TGTGCCATCAGTGAGTCGGCCACCGGACAAGAGACCCAGTACTAC.

The chain recombines TRBV11-2 with TRBJ2-1, with D tentatively TRBD2 (5 bases). Trimming removed 5 bases from V and 5 bases from J, with 22 bases in between. Germline V CDR1 and CDR2: SGHAT, FQNNGV. CDR3 length: 17 residues. DNA for the CDR3: TGTGCCAGCAGCCTGGGAGTAGAGGGAGAAGTTGACAATGAGCAGTTCTTC. It yields the protein CASSLGVEGEVDNEQFF.

This clonotype was picked up many times. The chain recombines TRBV7-9 with TRBJ1-4; D remains unclear. CDR1 SEHNR and CDR2 FQNEAQ come from the germline V gene (reference sequence). Trimming removed 1 base from V and 5 bases from J, with 11 bases in between. There are 15 residues in the CDR3. DNA of the CDR3: TGTGCCAGCAGCTTAGTTCAGGCCCTAAATGAAAAACTGTTTTTT. Translating it yields CASSLVQALNEKLFF.

Of note for this clonotype: As the CDR3 is not closed by the conserved phenylalanine or tryptophan, this likely results from a read error. The genes are TRBV10-3 and TRBJ1-3, with no clear D. The CDR3 is made up of 14 amino acids. Germline loops: CDR1 ENHRY, CDR2 SYGVKD. The CDR3 nucleotides read TGTGTCATCAGTGAGTCAATTTCTGGAAACACCATATATCTT. Translated: CVISESISGNTIYL.

In the case of this clonotype: No conserved phenylalanine or tryptophan ends this CDR3, so it is likely a read error. This sequence joins TRBV4-2 and TRBJ1-1, with TRBD1 as a possible D gene (6 bases). Trimming cost V 4 bases and J 1 base, with 16 bases left between them. The CDR3 totals 16 residues. The V gene's germline CDR1 is LGHNA and CDR2 YNFKEQ. The CDR3 region is CASSPVEGGENTEAFY. CDR3 coding DNA: TGTGCCAGCAGCCCCGTCGAGGGGGGAGAGAACACTGAAGCTTTCTAT.

Details on this clonotype: The junction shows a germline mismatch at one end, possibly a read error. V usage is TRBV29-1 and J usage is TRBJ1-2, with no clear D. The CDR3 length is 12 residues. Germline V gene sequence: CDR1 SQVTM, CDR2 ANQGSEA. The CDR3, as DNA: TGTAACGTTGTCCATTGGGGTGGCAGCTACACCTTC. This encodes CNVVHWGGSYTF.

A remark on this clonotype: An end of the junction differs from the germline gene, which may be a read error. The CDR3 is CVSSQVSLGQRSYGYAF. DNA of the CDR3: TGTGTCAGCAGCCAAGTTTCACTAGGCCAACGAAGCTATGGCTATGCCTTC. The J gene is TRBJ1-2, the V gene TRBV4-2, with D unclear. This CDR3 has 17 amino acids. Germline V gives CDR1 LGHNA, CDR2 YNFKEQ.

The sample holds many counts of this clonotype. The rearrangement links TRBV25-1 to TRBJ2-7, with unresolved D. With 5 bases removed from V and 3 bases from J, the gap between germline ends came to 2 bases. CDR1 and CDR2 from the germline V gene are MGHDK and SYGVNS. The CDR3 is 10 amino acids. The CDR3 reads CASSFYEQYF. The CDR3, as DNA: TGTGCCAGCAGTTTCTACGAGCAGTACTTC.

The V and J genes are TRBV6-5 and TRBJ2-7, with D uncertain. The germline gives CDR1 MNHEY, CDR2 SVGAGI. V shed 5 bases and J shed 2 bases, with 10 bases lying between them. This CDR3 contains 13 residues. The CDR3 nucleotides are TGTGCCAGCAGTCTCTTTCCCCCCTACGAGCAGTACTTC. Residues: CASSLFPPYEQYF.

Turning to this clonotype: Because the CDR3 is missing its conserved closing phenylalanine or tryptophan, this is likely a read error. The DNA is omitted, as the CDR3 cannot be located on it reliably, and the CDR3 follows TCRdb's listing. This chain uses TRBV11-2 with TRBJ2-5; the D call TRBD1 from the table was never checked on the DNA. The germline gives CDR1 SGHAT, CDR2 FQNNGV. The CDR3 is 13 residues long, counting both termini. CDR3 sequence: CASSPRQIGTQYS.

Notes on this clonotype: One end of the junction is discordant with germline, which a read error may explain. The J gene is TRBJ2-1, the V gene TRBV5-1, with a tentative D call TRBD2 (6 bases). Germline CDR1 SGHRS, CDR2 YFSETQ. CDR3 size: 17 residues. The CDR3 sequence: CASSWDAGYSTYNERFF. CDR3 DNA: TGCGCCAGCAGCTGGGACGCGGGATACTCAACCTACAATGAGCGGTTCTTC.